The rows below give T cell receptor beta chains drawn from one sample of a study of OX40 agonist ivuxolimab in advanced cancers. The protocol was immunoSEQ multiplex PCR, while the TCRdb copy is restricted to in-frame clones and leaves out a portion. This repertoire shows under 40,000 clones, about 86% found once; its top ten account for about 1.3%. Sequenced here: CD4+ or CD8+ T cells sorted from blood, sampled in a trial of the OX40 agonist ivuxolimab. The receptors come from an adult with an advanced solid tumor such as melanoma, head and neck, liver or kidney cancer. Each CDR3 is given with its conserved first and last residue. The order of the fields is clone size, D gene, J gene, V gene, CDR3 protein, CDR3 DNA. The D gene is left open where the match is weak. The size field is filled for only some rows; it gives once, few, many or a size class.

clone_size: .
d_call: .
j_call: TRBJ1-1
v_call: TRBV19
cdr3_aa: CASSVQSIGNAEAFF
cdr3_nt: TGTGCCAGTAGTGTCCAGAGTATCGGTAACGCTGAAGCTTTCTTT

clone_size: .
d_call: TRBD1
j_call: TRBJ1-6
v_call: TRBV2
cdr3_aa: CASGGYTGDSPLHF
cdr3_nt: TGTGCCAGCGGGGGTTACACAGGGGATTCACCCCTCCACTTT

clone_size: .
d_call: .
j_call: TRBJ1-2
v_call: TRBV27
cdr3_aa: CASREQESWGYTF
cdr3_nt: TGTGCCAGCAGGGAACAGGAGAGCTGGGGCTACACCTTC

clone_size: once
d_call: .
j_call: TRBJ2-5
v_call: TRBV7-9
cdr3_aa: CASSLAGSETQYF
cdr3_nt: TGTGCCAGCAGCTTGGCCGGGTCAGAGACCCAGTACTTC

clone_size: .
d_call: .
j_call: TRBJ1-2
v_call: TRBV28
cdr3_aa: CASSSAGWAYGYTF
cdr3_nt: TGTGCCAGCAGTTCTGCAGGGTGGGCCTATGGCTACACCTTC

clone_size: .
d_call: .
j_call: TRBJ2-1
v_call: TRBV14
cdr3_aa: CASSQRLSYNEQFF
cdr3_nt: TGTGCCAGCAGCCAAAGACTTTCCTACAATGAGCAGTTCTTC

clone_size: .
d_call: .
j_call: TRBJ2-7
v_call: TRBV5-1
cdr3_aa: CASSLRDNTEKYF
cdr3_nt: TGCGCCAGCAGCTTGCGGGACAATACCGAGAAGTACTTC

clone_size: .
d_call: .
j_call: TRBJ2-3
v_call: TRBV28
cdr3_aa: CATFLGRVADTQYF
cdr3_nt: TGTGCCACCTTTTTGGGGAGAGTGGCAGATACGCAGTATTTT

clone_size: .
d_call: .
j_call: TRBJ1-6
v_call: TRBV7-2
cdr3_aa: CASSLDGGARNSPLHF
cdr3_nt: TGTGCCAGCAGCTTAGACGGGGGCGCAAGAAATTCACCCCTCCACTTT

clone_size: .
d_call: .
j_call: TRBJ2-1
v_call: TRBV14
cdr3_aa: CASSQVGDPSYNEQFF
cdr3_nt: TGTGCCAGCAGCCAAGTCGGCGATCCCTCCTACAATGAGCAGTTCTTC